These 5 T cell receptor beta chains came from one sample sequenced in a study of shared clonotypes between healthy human individuals. The method was immunoSEQ multiplex PCR; TCRdb's version includes in-frame clones alone and lacks a portion of them. The sample carries 550,000 to 800,000 clones, approximately 79% recorded once. Sequenced input: memory CD4+ T cells sorted from blood. Subset denoted: CD45RA-negative fraction. The source is a woman between 25 and 40 years old in good health.

V gene TRBV28 combines with J gene TRBJ1-3; D is uncertain. Looked up from germline, CDR1 is MDHEN and CDR2 is SYDVKM. CDR3 size: 14 residues. V lost 4 bases, J lost 0 bases, and 7 bases lay in between. The CDR3 protein is CASSSYRSGNTIYF. DNA for the CDR3: TGTGCCAGCAGTTCGTACCGCTCTGGAAACACCATATATTTT.

The gene calls are TRBV25-1 and TRBJ1-1, with TRBD1 matching 11 bases. Germline V gene sequence: CDR1 MGHDK, CDR2 SYGVNS. The V gene end was trimmed by 1 base and the J gene end by 6 bases; junction bases not matched to a gene: 7. This CDR3 has 16 residues. CDR3 in DNA: TGTGCCAGCAGTGAATTCGGAAGGACAGGGGGCTCTGAAGCTTTCTTT. The encoded protein is CASSEFGRTGGSEAFF.

The rearrangement links TRBV19 to TRBJ1-3, with no clear D. There are 13 residues in the CDR3. Trimming shortened V by 5 bases and J by 10 bases, and 15 bases separated the two germline ends. Germline CDR1 is LNHDA and CDR2 is SQIVND (reference sequence). Here the CDR3 reads CASSPLGPGTIYF. DNA of the CDR3: TGTGCCAGTAGTCCTCTCGGCCCAGGAACCATATATTTT.

CDR3 region: CASSLRTSGRGEQFF. The DNA for the CDR3 is TGTGCCAGCAGTTTACGGACTAGCGGGAGGGGCGAGCAGTTCTTC. V gene TRBV27 combines with J gene TRBJ2-1; 15 bases match TRBD2. The ends lost 2 bases at V and 10 bases at J; junction bases unmatched: 3. The germline gives CDR1 MNHEY, CDR2 SMNVEV (reference sequence). The CDR3 covers 15 residues.

This clone was recorded only once. V is TRBV6-1 and J is TRBJ1-2; D may be TRBD1 (5 bases). Germline loops: CDR1 MNHNS, CDR2 SASEGT. The germline V and J ends were trimmed by 1 base and 6 bases, with 12 bases remaining between them. The CDR3 is 14 residues long. The chain's CDR3 is CASSEVARANGYTF. CDR3 DNA: TGTGCCAGCAGTGAAGTTGCCAGGGCCAATGGCTACACCTTC.